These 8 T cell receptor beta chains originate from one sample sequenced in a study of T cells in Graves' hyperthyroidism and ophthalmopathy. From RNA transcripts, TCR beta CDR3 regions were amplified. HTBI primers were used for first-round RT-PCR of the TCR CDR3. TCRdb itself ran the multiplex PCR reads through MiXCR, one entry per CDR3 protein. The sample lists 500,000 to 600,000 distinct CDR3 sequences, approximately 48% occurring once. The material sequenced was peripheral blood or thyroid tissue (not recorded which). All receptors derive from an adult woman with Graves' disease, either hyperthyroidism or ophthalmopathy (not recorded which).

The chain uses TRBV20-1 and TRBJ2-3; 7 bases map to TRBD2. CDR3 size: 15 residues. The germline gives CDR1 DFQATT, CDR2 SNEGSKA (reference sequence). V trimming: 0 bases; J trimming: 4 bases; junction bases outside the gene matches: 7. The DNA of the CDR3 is TGCAGTGCTAGAGATGGCGGGAGAAGGGCAGATACGCAGTATTTT. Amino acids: CSARDGGRRADTQYF.

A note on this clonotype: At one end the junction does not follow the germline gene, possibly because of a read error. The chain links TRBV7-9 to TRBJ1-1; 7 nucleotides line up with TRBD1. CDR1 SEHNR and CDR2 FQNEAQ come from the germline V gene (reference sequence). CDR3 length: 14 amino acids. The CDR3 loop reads CASSPIAGGGWIRF. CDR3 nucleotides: TGTGCCAGCAGCCCGATAGCGGGAGGGGGCTGGATCAGGTTT.

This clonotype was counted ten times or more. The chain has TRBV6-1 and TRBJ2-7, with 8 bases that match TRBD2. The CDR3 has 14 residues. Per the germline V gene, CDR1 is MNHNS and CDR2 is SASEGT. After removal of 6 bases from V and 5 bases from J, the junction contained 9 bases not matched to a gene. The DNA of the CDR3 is TGTGCCAGCAGCATACTAGCGGATGTCCACGAGCAGTACTTC. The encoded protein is CASSILADVHEQYF.

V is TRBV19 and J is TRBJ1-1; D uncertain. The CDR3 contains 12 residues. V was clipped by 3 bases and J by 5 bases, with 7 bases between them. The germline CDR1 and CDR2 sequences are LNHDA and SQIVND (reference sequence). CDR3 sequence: CASSIWVTEAFF. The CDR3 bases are TGTGCCAGTAGTATCTGGGTTACTGAAGCTTTCTTT.

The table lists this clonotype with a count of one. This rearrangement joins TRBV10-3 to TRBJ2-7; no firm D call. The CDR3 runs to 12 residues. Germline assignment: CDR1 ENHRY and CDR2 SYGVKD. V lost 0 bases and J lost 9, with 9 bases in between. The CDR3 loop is CAISESELAQYF. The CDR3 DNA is TGTGCCATCAGTGAGTCCGAATTGGCGCAGTACTTC.

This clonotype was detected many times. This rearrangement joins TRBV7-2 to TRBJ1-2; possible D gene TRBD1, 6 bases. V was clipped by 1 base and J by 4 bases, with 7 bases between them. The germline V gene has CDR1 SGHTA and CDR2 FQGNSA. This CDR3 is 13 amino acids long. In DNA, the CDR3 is TGTGCCAGCAGCTTAGGGGGGCCCTATGGCTACACCTTC. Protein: CASSLGGPYGYTF.

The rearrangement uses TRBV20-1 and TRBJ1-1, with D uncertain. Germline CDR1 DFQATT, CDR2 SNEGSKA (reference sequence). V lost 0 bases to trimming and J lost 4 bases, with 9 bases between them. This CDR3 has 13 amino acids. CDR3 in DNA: TGCAGTGCTAGAGAACAGATCGGCACTGAAGCTTTCTTT. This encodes CSAREQIGTEAFF.

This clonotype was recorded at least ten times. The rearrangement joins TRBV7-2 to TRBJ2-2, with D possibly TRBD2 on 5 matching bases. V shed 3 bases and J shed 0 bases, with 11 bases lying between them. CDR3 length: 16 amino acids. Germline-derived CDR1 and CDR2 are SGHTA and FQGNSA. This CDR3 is CASSFTEAANTGELFF. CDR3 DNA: TGTGCCAGCAGCTTTACGGAAGCGGCGAACACCGGGGAGCTGTTTTTT.